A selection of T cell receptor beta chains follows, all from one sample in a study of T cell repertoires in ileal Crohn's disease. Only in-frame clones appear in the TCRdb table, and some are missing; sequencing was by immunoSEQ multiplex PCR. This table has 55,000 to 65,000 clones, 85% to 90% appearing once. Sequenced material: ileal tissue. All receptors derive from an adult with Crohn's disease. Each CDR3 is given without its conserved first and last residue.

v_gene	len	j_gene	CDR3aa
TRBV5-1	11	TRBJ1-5	ASSLAGGQPQH
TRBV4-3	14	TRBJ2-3	ASSQWDRKGTDTQY
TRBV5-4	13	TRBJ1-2	ASSSGTDNHYGYT
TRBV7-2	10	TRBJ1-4	ASSADRRKLF
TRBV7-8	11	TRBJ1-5	ASSPPEGQPQH
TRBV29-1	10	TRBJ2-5	SVGGVGETQY
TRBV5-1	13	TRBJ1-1	ASKWDTQRNTEAF
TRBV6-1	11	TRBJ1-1	ASSERRGTEAF
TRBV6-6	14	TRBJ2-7	ASSYDPGGLGYEQY
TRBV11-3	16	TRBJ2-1	ASSLGLAGPPSNNEQF
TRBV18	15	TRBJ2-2	ASSPQKGLRASGELF
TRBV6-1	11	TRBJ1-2	ASSEFISGGYT
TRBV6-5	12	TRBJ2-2	ASSSFSRTGELF
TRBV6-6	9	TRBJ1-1	ASSPLTEAF